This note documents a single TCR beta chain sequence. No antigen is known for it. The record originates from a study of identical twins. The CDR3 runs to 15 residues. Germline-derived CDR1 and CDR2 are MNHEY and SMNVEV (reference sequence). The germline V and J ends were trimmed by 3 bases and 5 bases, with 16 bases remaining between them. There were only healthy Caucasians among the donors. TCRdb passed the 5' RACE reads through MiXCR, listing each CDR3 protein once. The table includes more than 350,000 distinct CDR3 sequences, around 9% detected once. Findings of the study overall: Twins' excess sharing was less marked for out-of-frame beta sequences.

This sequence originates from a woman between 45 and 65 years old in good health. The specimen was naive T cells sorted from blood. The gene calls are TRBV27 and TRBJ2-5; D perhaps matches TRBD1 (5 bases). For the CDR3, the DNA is TGTGCCAGCAGTTTTCAGGGCGCTTTTTCCGAGACCCAGTACTTC. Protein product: CASSFQGAFSETQYF.